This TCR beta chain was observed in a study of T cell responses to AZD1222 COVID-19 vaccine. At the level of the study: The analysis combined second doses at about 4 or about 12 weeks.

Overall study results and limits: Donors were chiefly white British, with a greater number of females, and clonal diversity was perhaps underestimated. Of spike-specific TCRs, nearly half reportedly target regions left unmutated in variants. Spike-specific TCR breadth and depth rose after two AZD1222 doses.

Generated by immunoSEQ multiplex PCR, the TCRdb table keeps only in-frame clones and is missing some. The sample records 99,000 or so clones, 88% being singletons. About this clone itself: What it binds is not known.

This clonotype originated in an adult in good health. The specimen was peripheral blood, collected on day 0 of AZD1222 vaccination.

The CDR3 here is CASSSPTRAIGGTDTQYF. The DNA of the CDR3 is TGTGCCAGCAGCTCACCGACCCGGGCGATTGGGGGCACAGATACGCAGTATTTT. This chain uses TRBV11-2 with TRBJ2-3; no definite D call. This CDR3 spans 18 amino acids. Germline V CDR1 and CDR2: SGHAT, FQNNGV. V was trimmed by 4 bases and J by 1 base, leaving 21 bases between them.